Reported below is one T cell receptor beta chain. Its antigen is as yet unknown. This record comes from a study of shared clonotypes between healthy human individuals. Study as a whole: Three plates each covered CD4 naive and memory; CD8 naive two, CD8 memory one. Study results and caveats: It was the non-shared clonotypes that had lower generation probabilities than clonotypes shared by all four donors. In general, naive subsets displayed greater estimated richness than memory subsets did.

The germline V gene has CDR1 SGHTA and CDR2 FQGTGA. V was pared by 0 bases and J by 6 bases, with 8 bases between. This CDR3 has 13 residues. CD45RO negativity and positive selection for CCR7 defined naive CD8 cells, a population that excluded terminally differentiated effector memory CD45RA+ cells. Splitting of each subset's genomic DNA was done evenly across several immunoSEQ plates. TCRdb's table, derived via immunoSEQ multiplex PCR, lists solely in-frame clones and lacks some. The sample contains approximately 740,000 clones, 90% to 95% of which appear only once. V gene TRBV7-3 combines with J gene TRBJ1-1; D is unclear. This clonotype was obtained from a man aged 30 to 39 in good health. Sequencing was performed on naive CD8+ T cells sorted from blood. CDR3 sequence (DNA): TGTGCCAGCAGCTTAACTGGCAGTTCTGAAGCTTTCTTT. This gives the protein CASSLTGSSEAFF.